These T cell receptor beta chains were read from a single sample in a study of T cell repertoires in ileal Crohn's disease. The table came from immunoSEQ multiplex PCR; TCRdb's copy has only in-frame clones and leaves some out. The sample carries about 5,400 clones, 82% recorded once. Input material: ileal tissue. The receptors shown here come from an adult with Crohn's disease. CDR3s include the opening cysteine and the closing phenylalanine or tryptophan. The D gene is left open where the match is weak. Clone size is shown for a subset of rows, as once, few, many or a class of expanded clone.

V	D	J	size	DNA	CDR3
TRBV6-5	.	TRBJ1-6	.	TGTGCCAGCAGTGAACCGTATAATTCACCCCTCCACTTT	CASSEPYNSPLHF
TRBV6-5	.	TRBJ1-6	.	TGTGCCAGCAGTGAAAAGGGTGAGAATTCACCCCTCCACTTT	CASSEKGENSPLHF
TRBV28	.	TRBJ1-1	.	TGTGCCAGCATTAGCGCCGGAAAAGCTTTCTTT	CASISAGKAFF
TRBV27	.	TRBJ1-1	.	TGTGCCAGCAGAACCTCCACAGGTAACACTGAAGCTTTCTTT	CASRTSTGNTEAFF
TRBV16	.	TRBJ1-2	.	TGTGCCAGCAGCCCGGGGACCTTCCCGGAAGGCTACACCTTC	CASSPGTFPEGYTF
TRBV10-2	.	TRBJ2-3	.	TGCGCCAGCTGTCCCAGGGGAGTGAGGGATACGCAGTATTTT	CASCPRGVRDTQYF
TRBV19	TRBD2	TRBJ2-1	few	TGTGCCAGTAGCAGCCCGGGACTAAACAATGAGCAGTTCTTC	CASSSPGLNNEQFF
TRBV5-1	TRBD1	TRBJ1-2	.	TGCGCCAGCAGCTCGGGGACAGACTATGGCTACACCTTC	CASSSGTDYGYTF
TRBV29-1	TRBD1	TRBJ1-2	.	TGCAGCGTCAGGGGGACAGACGGCTACACCTTC	CSVRGTDGYTF
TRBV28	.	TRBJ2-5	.	TGTGCCAGCAGTAGGACAAGCCAAGAGACCCAGTACTTC	CASSRTSQETQYF
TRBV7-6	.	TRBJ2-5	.	TGTGCCAGCAGCTTGCGGGGCCGTACCAAGATACAAGAGACCCAGTACTTC	CASSLRGRTKIQETQYF
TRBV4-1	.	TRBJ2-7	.	TGCGCCAGCAGCCAAGACAGGGGCTACGAGCAGTACTTC	CASSQDRGYEQYF
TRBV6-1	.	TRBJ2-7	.	TGTGCCAGCAGTGAAACGCACGGGGTTCGGCCCTACGAGCAGTACTTC	CASSETHGVRPYEQYF
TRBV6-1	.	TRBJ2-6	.	TGTGCCAGCTTCTCAGGAGGCTCTGGGGCCAACGTCCTGACTTTC	CASFSGGSGANVLTF
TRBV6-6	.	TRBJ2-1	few	TGTGCCAGCAGCATTAGTGGGGAGCAGTTCTTC	CASSISGEQFF
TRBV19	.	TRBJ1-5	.	TGTGCCAGTAGTATGTCAGCGGAGGCAGGGCAGCCCCAGCATTTT	CASSMSAEAGQPQHF
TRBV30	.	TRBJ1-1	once	TGTGCCTGGACTCGCGGCAGACGGTTCATGAACACTGAAGCTTTCTTT	CAWTRGRRFMNTEAFF
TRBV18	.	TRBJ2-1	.	TGTGCCAGCTCACCCATTCGTAGGGCGGGAAAATACAATGAGCAGTTCTTC	CASSPIRRAGKYNEQFF
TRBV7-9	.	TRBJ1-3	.	TGTGCCAGCACCTCGCGAGGGGATAGGATCAACTCTGGAAACACCATATATTTT	CASTSRGDRINSGNTIYF
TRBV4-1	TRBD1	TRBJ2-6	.	TGCGCCAGCAGCCTTCATCCGGGACAGGGGGCGCAAGGGGCCAACGTCCTGACTTTC	CASSLHPGQGAQGANVLTF
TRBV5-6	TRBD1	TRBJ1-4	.	TGTGCCAGCAGCTTGTCAGGGGGTAATGAAAAACTGTTTTTT	CASSLSGGNEKLFF
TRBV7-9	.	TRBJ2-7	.	TGTGCCAGCAGTCCAGGGTTCTACGAGCAGTACTTC	CASSPGFYEQYF
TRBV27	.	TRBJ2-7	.	TGTGCCAGCAGTTTATCGGGCGGAGTAGGGTACGAGCAGTACTTC	CASSLSGGVGYEQYF
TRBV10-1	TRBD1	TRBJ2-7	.	TGCGCCAGCAGTGAGTCACCGCCCCGGGACAGGCTTTTCGAGCAGTACTTC	CASSESPPRDRLFEQYF
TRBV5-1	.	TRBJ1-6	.	TGCGCCAGCAGCTTGTCGGGGGCTGGATCCTATAATTCACCCCTCCACTTT	CASSLSGAGSYNSPLHF
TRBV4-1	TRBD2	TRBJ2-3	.	TGCGCCAGCAGCGAGTTGACTAGCGGGAGCGGGGATACGCAGTATTTT	CASSELTSGSGDTQYF
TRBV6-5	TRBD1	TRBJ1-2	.	TGTGCCAGCAGTTACCCCGGGACAGGGGCAGCCGGCTACACCTTC	CASSYPGTGAAGYTF
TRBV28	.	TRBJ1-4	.	TGTGCCAGCATACGACCGGGACTTAATGAAAAACTGTTTTTT	CASIRPGLNEKLFF
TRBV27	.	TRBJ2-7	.	TGTGCCAGCAGGCCTCTAAGGGACTCCTACGAGCAGTACTTC	CASRPLRDSYEQYF
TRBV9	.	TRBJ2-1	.	TGTGCCAGCAGCCCCGGAAGCTCCTACAATGAGCAGTTCTTC	CASSPGSSYNEQFF
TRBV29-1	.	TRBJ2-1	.	TGCAGCGTTGAATTCGGCAAATCCAATGAGCAGTTCTTC	CSVEFGKSNEQFF
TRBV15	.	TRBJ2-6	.	TGTGCCACCAGCAGAGAAAGGGGATCTGGGGCCAACGTCCTGACTTTC	CATSRERGSGANVLTF
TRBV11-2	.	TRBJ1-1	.	TGTGCCAGCAGCTTAACTCAGGGGAGTACTGAAGCTTTCTTT	CASSLTQGSTEAFF
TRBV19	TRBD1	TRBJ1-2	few	TGTGCCAGTACCGTGACAGGGAACTATGGCTACACCTTC	CASTVTGNYGYTF
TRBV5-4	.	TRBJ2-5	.	TGTGCCAGCAGCTCCACTAGGGGAGAGACCCAGTACTTC	CASSSTRGETQYF
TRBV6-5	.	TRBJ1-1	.	TGTGCCAGCAGTAGGGGCAGGAACACTGAAGCTTTCTTT	CASSRGRNTEAFF
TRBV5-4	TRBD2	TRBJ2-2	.	TGTGCCAGCAGCGCCGGACTAGCGGGGGGTTATAACACCGGGGAGCTGTTTTTT	CASSAGLAGGYNTGELFF
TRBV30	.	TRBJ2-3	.	TGTGCCTGGAGTCAAGGCCTAGCGATGACAGATACGCAGTATTTT	CAWSQGLAMTDTQYF
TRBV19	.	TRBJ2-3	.	TGTGCCAGTAGTATTTTGGGGGGAGATACGCAGTATTTT	CASSILGGDTQYF
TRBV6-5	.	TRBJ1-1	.	TGTGCCAGCAGCGAAAGGGGCACTGAAGCTTTCTTT	CASSERGTEAFF